The 14 T cell receptor beta chains listed next were all sequenced from one sample in a study of technical replicates of blood from several donors. Profiled with immunoSEQ multiplex PCR; TCRdb holds only in-frame clones, not every one. The repertoire holds tens of thousands of clones, 94% seen once, with about 0.2% in the top ten. Source material: T cells isolated from PBMCs. Receptors originate from a human donor in good health.

This clone is a singleton in its sample. The rearrangement joins TRBV5-1 to TRBJ1-2; 10 bases fit TRBD1. V lost 0 bases and J lost 7; bases outside the gene matches: 3. CDR1 and CDR2 (germline): SGHRS, YFSETQ. This CDR3 comprises 14 residues. CDR3 sequence (DNA): TGCGCCAGCAGCTTGGGACAGGGGGCGAGTGGCTACACCTTC. It specifies CASSLGQGASGYTF.

The genes are TRBV7-9 and TRBJ2-7; TRBD1 aligns across 9 bases. The CDR3 runs 17 residues. The trim removed 1 base at V and 0 bases at J, leaving 7 bases unmatched. From germline, CDR1 is SEHNR and CDR2 FQNEAQ (reference sequence). The CDR3 sequence is CASSLEVGQGRSYEQYF. The CDR3 bases are TGTGCCAGCAGCTTAGAGGTGGGACAGGGCCGCTCCTACGAGCAGTACTTC.

The V gene is TRBV11-3, the J gene TRBJ2-5; D may be TRBD1 (8 bases). Deletions cut 3 bases from V and 4 bases from J, with 21 bases between. The germline V gene encodes CDR1 SGHNT and CDR2 YENEEA. The CDR3 runs 17 residues. CDR3 bases: TGTGCCAGCAGCTTCCGACAGGGGAGCGGGGTTCGAGAGACCCAGTACTTC. It specifies CASSFRQGSGVRETQYF.

The chain joins TRBV5-1 to TRBJ2-1; 7 bases agree with TRBD2. V lost 1 base, J lost 2 bases, and 6 bases stayed unmatched. The CDR3 contains 16 residues. Germline V gives CDR1 SGHRS, CDR2 YFSETQ. The DNA of the CDR3 is TGCGCCAGCAGCTTGAGAACGGGGGGTACCTACAATGAGCAGTTCTTC. This gives the protein CASSLRTGGTYNEQFF.

The V gene is TRBV6-5, the J gene TRBJ1-1; 7 bases line up with TRBD1. Losses at the gene ends were 7 bases for V and 10 bases for J; bases not matched to a gene: 12. In germline, CDR1 is MNHEY, CDR2 SVGAGI. The CDR3 contains 13 residues. The CDR3 DNA is TGTGCCAGCAAAGACAGGGAGCCCGAAGCAGCTTTCTTT. It encodes CASKDREPEAAFF.

The chain is built from TRBV29-1 and TRBJ1-2; 8 bases are shared with TRBD1. CDR3 length: 13 amino acids. Germline trimming cut 8 bases from V and 7 bases from J; bases unmatched to any gene: 12. Germline CDR1 is SQVTM and CDR2 is ANQGSEA. The CDR3 region is CSSETQGVGGYTF. In nucleotides, the CDR3 is TGCAGCTCAGAGACACAGGGGGTTGGTGGCTACACCTTC.

This chain uses TRBV5-6 with TRBJ1-5; 8 nucleotides align to TRBD1. The V gene end was trimmed by 2 bases and the J gene end by 6 bases; junction bases not matched to a gene: 7. CDR1 is SGHDT and CDR2 is YYEEEE in the germline V gene. This CDR3 is 15 amino acids long. This CDR3 is CASSLRTGPTQPQHF. Here the CDR3 DNA reads TGTGCCAGCAGCTTACGGACAGGGCCAACTCAGCCCCAGCATTTT.

The V and J genes are TRBV9 and TRBJ1-4; tentative D call: TRBD1 (6 bases). Trimming pared 4 bases from V and 9 bases from J, leaving 16 bases between. This CDR3 contains 14 residues. Germline V lookup: CDR1 SGDLS, CDR2 YYNGEE. CDR3 sequence: CASSPRQAVKKLFF. The DNA of the CDR3 is TGTGCCAGCAGCCCCAGACAGGCCGTCAAAAAACTGTTTTTT.

J is TRBJ2-2 and V is TRBV10-3, with 10 bases aligning to TRBD1. V dropped 3 bases and J dropped 5; count of bases not matched to a gene: 6. The CDR3 runs to 16 residues. Germline assignment: CDR1 ENHRY and CDR2 SYGVKD. The CDR3 DNA reads TGTGCCATCAGTGACCGACAGGGGGCGCTGACCGGGGAGCTGTTTTTT. Its translation: CAISDRQGALTGELFF.

CDR3: CASSSQTSSDTQYF. CDR3 sequence (DNA): TGTGCCAGCAGCTCGCAGACTAGCAGCGATACGCAGTATTTT. The chain recombines TRBV7-3 with TRBJ2-3; TRBD2 matches 7 bases. Germline values: CDR1 SGHTA, CDR2 FQGTGA. J lost 6 bases, V lost 4 bases, and 7 bases had no gene match. This CDR3 region has 14 residues.

The V gene is TRBV10-2, the J gene TRBJ1-4; tentative D call: TRBD1 (5 bases). The V gene lost 5 bases and the J gene lost 0 bases, with 7 bases spanning the gap. The CDR3 consists of 14 residues. Per germline, CDR1 WSHSY and CDR2 SAAADI. This CDR3 is CASSNRPTNEKLFF. CDR3 coding DNA: TGCGCCAGCAGTAACAGGCCAACTAATGAAAAACTGTTTTTT.

V is TRBV11-2 and J is TRBJ2-7; 14 positions agree with TRBD2. The germline V gene has CDR1 SGHAT and CDR2 FQNNGV. The ends lost 6 bases at V and 5 bases at J; junction bases unmatched: 6. CDR3 length: 15 residues. CDR3 sequence: CASRRLAGGPNEQYF. The CDR3 bases are TGTGCCAGCAGACGACTAGCGGGAGGGCCCAACGAGCAGTACTTC.

The chain combines TRBV13 with TRBJ2-7, with 8 bases aligning to TRBD2. The junction had 7 bases not matched to a gene; V was cut back by 4 bases and J by 2 bases. The CDR3 is made up of 15 amino acids. Germline CDR1 reads PRHDT; CDR2 reads FYEKMQ (reference sequence). The CDR3, as DNA: TGTGCCAGCAGCTCCAGCGGGGGCGCCCCCTACGAGCAGTACTTC. Encoded protein: CASSSSGGAPYEQYF.

The chain employs TRBV10-1 and TRBJ2-2, with 8 nucleotides matching TRBD1. Germline values: CDR1 WNHNN, CDR2 SYGVQD (reference sequence). After removal of 6 bases from V and 4 bases from J, the junction contained 13 bases not matched to a gene. The CDR3 sequence is 17 residues long. The CDR3 protein is CASSITGRGLSTGELFF. Here the CDR3 DNA reads TGCGCCAGCAGCATCACGGGCAGGGGGCTTAGCACCGGGGAGCTGTTTTTT.